One and the same sample provided the 25 T cell receptor beta chains below, sequenced in a study of molecular identifiers for immune sequencing clone quantification. MiXCR was run by TCRdb on the PCR reads, yielding one entry per CDR3 protein. The data contain over 85,000 distinct CDR3 sequences, around 23% of them singletons. The source material was naive CD8+ T cells from blood, with Jurkat cell RNA spiked in. Specified subset: FACS-sorted CD8+CD4-CCR7+CD45RA+ naive T cells. Receptor source: a human donor in good health. Some libraries in this study had Jurkat cell RNA spiked in.

This clonotype was seen repeatedly, ten times or more. J is TRBJ1-5 and V is TRBV27, with 8 positions matching TRBD1. Per the germline V gene, CDR1 is MNHEY and CDR2 is SMNVEV (reference sequence). The J segment lost 4 bases and the V segment lost 3 bases, leaving 2 bases of the junction unmatched. The CDR3 is 14 residues long. The CDR3 here is CASSLQGANQPQHF. In DNA, the CDR3 is TGTGCCAGCAGTTTGCAGGGGGCTAATCAGCCCCAGCATTTT.

J is TRBJ2-7 and V is TRBV13; D perhaps matches TRBD1 (5 bases). This CDR3 has 13 residues. The V and J ends lost 5 bases and 1 base respectively, with 9 bases between them. The germline V gene encodes CDR1 PRHDT and CDR2 FYEKMQ (reference sequence). This chain's CDR3 is CASSRSGSYEQYF. The CDR3 DNA follows: TGTGCCAGCAGCAGGTCAGGGTCCTACGAGCAGTACTTC.

This clonotype has a count of ten or more. The chain uses TRBV24-1 and TRBJ2-2; D is possibly TRBD1 (6 bases). This CDR3 has 16 amino acids. Trimming pared 4 bases from V and 0 bases from J, leaving 11 bases between. Germline V gene sequence: CDR1 KGHDR, CDR2 SFDVKD. As DNA, the CDR3 is TGTGCCACCAGTGAACCCGGGACACCGAACACCGGGGAGCTGTTTTTT. It encodes CATSEPGTPNTGELFF.

Concerning this clonotype itself: Since a much larger clone is just one base distant, this may be a read error. The chain couples TRBV30 to TRBJ2-7; D is possibly TRBD2 (5 bases). Germline V gives CDR1 GTSNPN, CDR2 SVGIG (reference sequence). This CDR3 is 12 amino acids long. The CDR3, as DNA: TGTGCCTGGAGTGTATTCGGGGATGAGCAGCACTTC. It codes for CAWSVFGDEQHF.

Many counts were recorded for this clonotype. This chain links TRBV14 with TRBJ2-2, with D possibly matching TRBD2 (6 bases). Germline V CDR1 and CDR2: SGHDN, FVKESK. The V and J ends lost 4 bases and 0 bases respectively, with 12 bases between them. The CDR3 totals 16 residues. The CDR3, as DNA: TGTGCCAGCAGCCCAGCAGGGACTTCGAACACCGGGGAGCTGTTTTTT. Protein product: CASSPAGTSNTGELFF.

This clonotype was recorded at least ten times. V gene TRBV7-8 combines with J gene TRBJ1-5, with D unclear. This CDR3 has 14 amino acids. The V end was cut by 0 bases, the J end by 3 bases, with 6 bases between. Germline V lookup: CDR1 SGHVS, CDR2 FQNEAQ. CDR3: CASSLARNNQPQHF. The CDR3 region has the DNA TGTGCCAGCAGCTTAGCTAGAAACAATCAGCCCCAGCATTTT.

This clonotype turned up a few times. The chain links TRBV28 to TRBJ1-5; D gene unclear. V was shortened by 2 bases and J by 0 bases, with 11 bases between the two germline ends. This CDR3 has 16 amino acids. The V gene's germline CDR1 is MDHEN and CDR2 SYDVKM. The CDR3 bases are TGTGCCAGCAGTTTAAGTCTGCATTATAGCAATCAGCCCCAGCATTTT. It is translated as CASSLSLHYSNQPQHF.

This clonotype was recorded many times. The chain carries TRBV7-9 and TRBJ2-3; 13 bases line up with TRBD2. Germline CDR1 reads SEHNR; CDR2 reads FQNEAQ (reference sequence). The CDR3 runs 17 residues. V was clipped by 4 bases and J by 2 bases; unmatched bases: 6. CDR3 residues: CASSSRTSGGPTDTQYF. The CDR3, as DNA: TGTGCCAGCAGCTCACGGACTAGCGGGGGCCCCACAGATACGCAGTATTTT.

The chain joins TRBV4-3 to TRBJ1-2; no definite D call. V was cut by 0 bases and J by 6 bases, with 8 bases left in between. The germline CDR1 and CDR2 sequences are LGHNA and YSLEER. This CDR3 is 13 amino acids long. The CDR3 DNA sequence: TGCGCCAGCAGCCAAGATATGGGAGATGGCTACACCTTC. The encoded protein is CASSQDMGDGYTF.

Remarks on this clonotype: A much more abundant neighbour one base away suggests this may be a read error. V and J are TRBV5-3 and TRBJ2-3, with D perhaps being TRBD1 or TRBD2 (5 bases each). TRBV5-3 carries the ORF label, with uncertain function. The CDR3 runs 12 residues. Written as DNA, the CDR3 is TGTGCCAGCAGCTCGGCCGGGGCAGGGCCGGATTTT. Protein: CASSSAGAGPDF.

In its sample, this clonotype was seen many times. The chain carries TRBV9 and TRBJ1-6; D uncertain. The CDR3 covers 18 residues. V lost 4 bases and J 0 bases, leaving 17 bases between the germline ends. The V gene's germline CDR1 is SGDLS and CDR2 YYNGEE. The CDR3 protein is CASSPLISQSSYNSPLHF. CDR3 coding DNA: TGTGCCAGCAGCCCATTGATTTCACAGAGCTCCTATAATTCACCCCTCCACTTT. Looking up the rest from reference TRBV9 and TRBJ1-6 gives the full variable domain: DSGVTQTPKHLITATGQRVTLRCSPRSGDLSVYWYQQSLDQGLQFLIQYYNGEERAKGNILERFSAQQFPDLHSELNLSSLELGDSALYFCASSPLISQSSYNSPLHFGNGTRLTVT.

Turning to this clonotype: This sequence may be a read error, since a much larger clone differs from it by one base. The V and J genes are TRBV7-3 and TRBJ2-4; a weak D match, TRBD2 (6 bases). V lost 5 bases, J lost 0 bases, and 14 bases lay in between. The CDR3 runs 16 residues. Germline V gene data show CDR1 as SGHTA and CDR2 as FQGTGA. CDR3 nucleotide sequence: TGTGCCAGCAGCGGCGGGGCCTCGTTAGCCAAAAACATTCAGTACTTC. Its translation: CASSGGASLAKNIQYF.

The chain joins TRBV5-8 to TRBJ1-1; possible D gene TRBD1, 6 bases. This CDR3 region has 15 residues. Trimming shortened V by 2 bases and J by 2 bases, and 13 bases separated the two germline ends. CDR1 is SGHTS, CDR2 YDEGEE, per germline. The CDR3 spells CASSFRDTRNTEAFF. CDR3 DNA sequence: TGTGCCAGCAGCTTCAGGGACACAAGAAACACTGAAGCTTTCTTT.

This clonotype was counted between two and nine times. The chain is built from TRBV7-2 and TRBJ1-1; D possibly corresponds to TRBD1 (5 bases). Germline assignment: CDR1 SGHTA and CDR2 FQGNSA. V shed 1 base and J shed 8 bases, with 5 bases lying between them. The CDR3 covers 11 residues. This CDR3 reads CASSLGQEAFF. The CDR3 DNA is TGTGCCAGCAGCTTAGGACAGGAAGCTTTCTTT. Full variable domain (missing parts from reference TRBV7-2 and TRBJ1-1): GAGVSQSPSNKVTEKGKDVELRCDPISGHTALYWYRQSLGQGLEFLIYFQGNSAPDKSGLPSDRFSAERTGGSVSTLTIQRTQQEDSAVYLCASSLGQEAFFGQGTRLTVV.

This clonotype was detected many times. This chain joins TRBV6-2 or TRBV6-3 and TRBJ2-2; D might be TRBD1 (6 bases). The germline V gene encodes CDR1 MNHEY and CDR2 SVGEGT. The CDR3 is made up of 14 amino acids. V lost 6 bases to trimming and J lost 3 bases, with 11 bases between them. The CDR3, as DNA: TGTGCCAGCAGCAACAGGGTATACACCGGGGAGCTGTTTTTT. This sequence encodes CASSNRVYTGELFF.

This clonotype was observed many times. V gene TRBV12-5 combines with J gene TRBJ2-5; D not certain. The length of the CDR3 is 13 residues. Germline V gives CDR1 LGHNT, CDR2 FRNRAP. The germline V and J ends were trimmed by 7 bases and 3 bases, with 12 bases remaining between them. CDR3 DNA: TGTGCTAGTGCCCAAAAGGTGGAAGAGACCCAGTACTTC. Translation: CASAQKVEETQYF.

This clonotype has more than one count but fewer than ten. The genes are TRBV12-3 or TRBV12-4 and TRBJ2-7, with TRBD2 as a possible D gene (5 bases). The CDR3 is made up of 12 amino acids. Trimming took off 3 bases at V and 6 bases at J, with 9 bases between the two ends. CDR3 sequence reads: CASSFPLGEQYF. The DNA of the CDR3 is TGTGCCAGCAGTTTCCCACTAGGCGAGCAGTACTTC.

This clonotype was counted ten times or more. CDR3: CASSQDRTATNYGYTF. The CDR3, as DNA: TGCGCCAGCAGCCAAGATCGGACAGCAACTAACTATGGCTACACCTTC. This rearrangement joins TRBV4-3 to TRBJ1-2; the D gene is possibly TRBD1 (6 bases). The ends were cut back, 0 bases at V and 0 bases at J, with 11 bases in the middle. Germline CDR1 is LGHNA and CDR2 is YSLEER. The CDR3 is made up of 16 amino acids.

At least ten counts were recorded for this clonotype. The CDR3 here is CASTRPSPSSYNEQFF. The CDR3, as DNA: TGTGCCAGCACCCGCCCCAGCCCGAGCTCCTACAATGAGCAGTTCTTC. The chain is built from TRBV7-9 and TRBJ2-1; D is ambiguous. CDR3 length: 16 amino acids. CDR1 SEHNR and CDR2 FQNEAQ come from the germline V gene (reference sequence). Trimming cost V 7 bases and J 0 bases, with 16 bases left between them.

The sample holds many counts of this clonotype. V usage is TRBV9 and J usage is TRBJ1-1; 7 bases line up with TRBD1. The trim removed 0 bases at V and 1 base at J, leaving 6 bases unmatched. Per the germline V gene, CDR1 is SGDLS and CDR2 is YYNGEE. This CDR3 has 16 residues. The chain's CDR3 is CASSVVPTGSNTEAFF. In DNA form, the CDR3 reads TGTGCCAGCAGCGTAGTCCCGACAGGGTCGAACACTGAAGCTTTCTTT.

This clonotype was counted at least ten times. The chain carries TRBV21-1 and TRBJ1-5; whether TRBD1, the table's D call, matches the DNA was not checked. TRBV21-1 is termed a pseudogene. There are 16 residues in the CDR3. The CDR3 bases are TGTGCCAGCAGAACCACCGGGACAGGGGGCCGGCAGCCCCAGCATTTT. This codes for CASRTTGTGGRQPQHF.

On this clonotype itself: A read error may explain this, as a much larger clone is one base away. The DNA of the CDR3 is TGTGCCAGCGGGGGAAGCTCCTACGATGAGCAGTTCTTC. Residues: CASGGSSYDEQFF. This chain links TRBV6-6 with TRBJ2-1, with D possibly called TRBD1 or TRBD2 (5 bases each). The CDR3 extends over 13 amino acids. The V gene's germline CDR1 is MNHNY and CDR2 SVGAGI (reference sequence).

The CDR3 here is CASSVGAYSEQYF. CDR3 DNA sequence: TGTGCCAGCAGCGTAGGGGCTTACAGCGAGCAGTACTTC. This chain uses TRBV9 with TRBJ2-7; D is undetermined. V was shortened by 0 bases and J by 6 bases, with 10 bases between the two germline ends. The germline V gene has CDR1 SGDLS and CDR2 YYNGEE. The CDR3 runs 13 residues.

This clonotype was picked up many times. The chain uses TRBV4-3 and TRBJ2-7; D gene unclear. CDR1 and CDR2 (germline): LGHNA, YSLEER. Trimming took off 1 base at V and 2 bases at J, with 9 bases between the two ends. This CDR3 has 14 residues. CDR3 loop: CASSQGSEAYEQYF. The CDR3 coding sequence is TGCGCCAGCAGCCAAGGATCCGAAGCCTACGAGCAGTACTTC.

This clonotype was picked up many times. This chain links TRBV29-1 with TRBJ1-1; TRBD1 is a possible D gene (6 bases). Germline loops: CDR1 SQVTM, CDR2 ANQGSEA. V gave up 2 bases and J gave up 6 bases, with 10 bases separating them. The CDR3 extends over 12 amino acids. For the CDR3, the DNA is TGCAGCGTTGAACAGGGGATCGCTGAAGCTTTCTTT. It is translated as CSVEQGIAEAFF. Combining the CDR3 with reference TRBV29-1 and TRBJ1-1 gives the whole variable domain SAVISQKPSRDICQRGTSLTIQCQVDSQVTMMFWYRQQPGQSLTLIATANQGSEATYESGFVIDKFPISRPNLTFSTLTVSNMSPEDSSIYLCSVEQGIAEAFFGQGTRLTVV.